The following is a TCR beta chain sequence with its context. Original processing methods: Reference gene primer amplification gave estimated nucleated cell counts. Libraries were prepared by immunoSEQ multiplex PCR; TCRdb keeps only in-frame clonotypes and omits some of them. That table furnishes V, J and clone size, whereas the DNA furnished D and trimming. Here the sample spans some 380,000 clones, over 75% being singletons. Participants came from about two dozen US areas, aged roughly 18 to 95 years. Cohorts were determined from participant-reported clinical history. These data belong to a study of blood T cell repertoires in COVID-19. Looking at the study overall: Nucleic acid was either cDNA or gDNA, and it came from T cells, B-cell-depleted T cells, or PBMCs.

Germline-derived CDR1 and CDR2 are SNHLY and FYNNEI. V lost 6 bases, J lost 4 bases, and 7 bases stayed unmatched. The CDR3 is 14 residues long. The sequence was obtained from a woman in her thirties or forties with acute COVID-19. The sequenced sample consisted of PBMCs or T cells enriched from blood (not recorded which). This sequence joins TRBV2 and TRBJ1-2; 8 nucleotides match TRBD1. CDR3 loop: CASSDRGILYGYTF. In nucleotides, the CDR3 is TGTGCCAGCAGCGACAGGGGCATTCTCTATGGCTACACCTTC.